The present T cell receptor beta chain was sequenced within a study of T-cell reconstitution after alpha-beta-depleted transplantation in children. This clonotype has only a few counts. Its antigen is unknown. This CDR3 spans 16 amino acids. Trimming cost V 1 base and J 7 bases; bases outside gene matches: 4. From germline, CDR1 is SGHVS and CDR2 FNYEAQ. Study conclusions and caveats: Alpha-beta T cells present about two months after transplant were reported to originate from several hundred expanded graft clones. At one year after transplant, newly produced T cells mostly accounted for T-cell counts and diversity.

Unique molecular identifiers were incorporated during preparation of the TCRbeta library. Via MiXCR, TCRdb re-called the PCR reads, giving one row per CDR3 protein. The table shows about 210,000 distinct CDR3 sequences, with roughly a sixth occurring only once. The V gene is TRBV7-6, the J gene TRBJ2-1; 13 bases are shared with TRBD2. This specimen consisted of PBMCs, mostly from graft donor cells, obtained 360 days after TCRalphabeta/CD19-depleted stem cell transplant. This TCR was sampled from a male patient under 10 years old who had a stem cell transplant for acute lymphoblastic leukemia, so the T cells may come from the graft donor. The CDR3 DNA sequence: TGTGCCAGCAGCTTAGGAGGACTAGCGGGGGAGAATGAGCAGTTCTTC. Amino acid sequence: CASSLGGLAGENEQFF. Full variable domain (remainder filled in from reference TRBV7-6 and TRBJ2-1): GAGVSQSPRYKVTKRGQDVALRCDPISGHVSLYWYRQALGQGPEFLTYFNYEAQQDKSGLPNDRFSAERPEGSISTLTIQRTEQRDSAMYRCASSLGGLAGENEQFFGPGTRLTVL.